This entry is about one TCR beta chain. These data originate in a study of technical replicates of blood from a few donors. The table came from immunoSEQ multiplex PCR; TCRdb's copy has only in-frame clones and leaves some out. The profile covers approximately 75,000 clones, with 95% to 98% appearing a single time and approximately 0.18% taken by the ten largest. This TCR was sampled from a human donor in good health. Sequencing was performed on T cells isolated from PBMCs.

This CDR3 is CAISEDRNDMNTEAFF. CDR3 sequence (DNA): TGTGCCATCAGCGAGGACAGAAACGACATGAACACTGAAGCTTTCTTT. The genes are TRBV10-3 and TRBJ1-1; a weak D match, TRBD1 (6 bases). Germline loops: CDR1 ENHRY, CDR2 SYGVKD. V was pared by 6 bases and J by 0 bases, with 17 bases between. This CDR3 region has 16 residues.